Below, 2 T cell receptor beta chains from the same sample are listed, as sequenced in a study of yellow fever vaccine responses in identical twins (dated by TCRdb to 2017 to 2018). The library was built by means of RT-PCR. The sequencer was an Illumina HiSeq 2500. Using fastp at Q25 and MiXCR, TCRdb reprocessed the public reads and kept productive beta chains. Entries are consolidated by CDR3 protein sequence, retaining the most common genes and DNA. The sample yields roughly 740 distinct CDR3 sequences; around 81% were counted once. The ten largest clonotypes hold roughly 6% of the sample. Source: T cells from blood (PBMCs), unsorted or a sorted subset (not recorded which), taken before or after yellow fever vaccination (not recorded which). These receptors all come from a woman between 18 and 29 years old who received the yellow fever vaccine. Donor details come from another sample of the same person, matched by shared clones.

The genes are TRBV4-2 and TRBJ2-1, with D unclear. This CDR3 region has 15 residues. Germline V lookup: CDR1 LGHNA, CDR2 YNFKEQ. V lost 0 bases to trimming and J lost 1 base, with 7 bases between them. CDR3 region: CASSQEAASYNEQFF. The CDR3 region has the DNA TGTGCCAGCAGCCAAGAGGCGGCTTCCTACAATGAGCAGTTCTTC.

This chain connects TRBV4-3 to TRBJ2-3; TRBD2 matches at 7 bases. Germline lookup yields CDR1 LGHNA and CDR2 YSLEER. The V segment lost 2 bases and the J segment 0 bases; nucleotides outside the gene matches: 11. The CDR3 consists of 18 residues. CDR3 sequence (DNA): TGCGCCAGCAGCCAAACGAGCGGGATTTATACTAGCACAGATACGCAGTATTTT. This gives the protein CASSQTSGIYTSTDTQYF.